This TCR beta chain was found in a study of blood T cell repertoires in COVID-19. As for the study in general: Samples taken during acute and convalescent COVID-19 were collected in the United States, Italy and Spain. T cells, B-cell-depleted T cells, or PBMCs supplied cDNA or gDNA.

Per the original data handling: Amplification of reference gene primers was used by the study to estimate nucleated cell counts. Assay used: immunoSEQ multiplex PCR; TCRdb lists only in-frame clones, some missing. V, J and clone size were drawn from that table, and D and trimming were deduced from the DNA. The table shows roughly 320,000 clones, with approximately 85% occurring only once. CDR3 length: 20 residues. V lost 1 base, J lost 4 bases, and 18 bases stayed unmatched. Germline CDR1 reads SGHVT; CDR2 reads SQSDAQ. This clonotype originated in a human donor in a cohort sampled during active COVID-19. The sequencing input was peripheral blood. The genes are TRBV7-4 and TRBJ2-2, with 7 bases aligning to TRBD1. CDR3 residues: CASSLDWRSSGTEFTGELFF. The CDR3, as DNA: TGTGCCAGCAGCTTAGACTGGAGGTCGTCCGGGACAGAATTCACCGGGGAGCTGTTTTTT. The full variable domain, rest sourced from reference TRBV7-4 and TRBJ2-2, is GAGVSQSPRYKVAKRGRDVALRCDSISGHVTLYWYRQTLGQGSEVLTYSQSDAQRDKSGRPSGRFSAERPERSVSTLKIQRTEQGDSAVYLCASSLDWRSSGTEFTGELFFGEGSRLTVL.